This T cell receptor (beta chain) was identified during a study of blood T cell repertoires in COVID-19. Looking at the study overall: The study drew acute and convalescent COVID-19 samples from the United States, Italy and Spain. The cDNA or gDNA used as material had been derived from T cells, B-cell-depleted T cells, or PBMCs.

In the authors' workflow: Nucleated cell number was recorded as an estimate derived from reference gene primer amplification. Measured with immunoSEQ multiplex PCR; TCRdb has only the in-frame clones, and not every one. Clonal size and the V and J genes are those of that table, whereas D and trimming came from the DNA. The table includes 250,000 to 300,000 clones, 89% detected once. The CDR3 runs 17 residues. Germline CDR1 is LGHNA and CDR2 is YNFKEQ. V lost 1 base to trimming and J lost 6 bases, with 19 bases between them. The chain carries TRBV4-2 and TRBJ2-1; tentatively, D is TRBD2 (6 bases). This TCR was sampled from an older woman with acute or convalescent COVID-19. Source material: peripheral blood. The CDR3 sequence is CASSQGGTGVEVNEQFF. The CDR3 DNA is TGTGCCAGCAGCCAAGGAGGTACGGGAGTGGAGGTCAATGAGCAGTTCTTC.